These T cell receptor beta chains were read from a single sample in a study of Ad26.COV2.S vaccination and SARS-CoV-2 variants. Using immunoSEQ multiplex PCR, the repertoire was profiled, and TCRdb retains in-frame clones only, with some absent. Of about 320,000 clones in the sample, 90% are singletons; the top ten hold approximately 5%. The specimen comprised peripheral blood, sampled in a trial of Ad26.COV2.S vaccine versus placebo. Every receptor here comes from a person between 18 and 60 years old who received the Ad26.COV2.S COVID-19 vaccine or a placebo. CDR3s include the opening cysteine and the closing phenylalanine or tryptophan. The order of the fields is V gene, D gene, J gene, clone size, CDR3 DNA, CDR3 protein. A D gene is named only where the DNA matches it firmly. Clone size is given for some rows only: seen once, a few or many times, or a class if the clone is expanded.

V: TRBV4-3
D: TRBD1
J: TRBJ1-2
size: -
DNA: TGCGCCAGCAGCCAAGATCTAGGACAGGGCCTATATGGCTACACCTTC
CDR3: CASSQDLGQGLYGYTF

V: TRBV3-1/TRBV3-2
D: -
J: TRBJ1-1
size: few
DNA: TGTGCCAGCAGCCAAGTGGGCGGGGCGAACACTGAAGCTTTCTTT
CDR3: CASSQVGGANTEAFF

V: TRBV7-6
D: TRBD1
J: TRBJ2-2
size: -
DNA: TGTGCCAGCAGCATTGTAAGACAGGGGGCAGGTGGGGAGCTGTTTTTT
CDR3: CASSIVRQGAGGELFF

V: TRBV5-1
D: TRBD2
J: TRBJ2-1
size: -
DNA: TGCGCCAGCAGCTCCTCGGGCGAAAGCGGGAGAGGTGAGATGTTCTTC
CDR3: CASSSSGESGRGEMFF

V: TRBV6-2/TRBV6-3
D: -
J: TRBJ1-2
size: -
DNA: TGTGCCAGCAGTGGGGCGGCAAGGGGGAACTATGGCTACACCTTC
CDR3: CASSGAARGNYGYTF

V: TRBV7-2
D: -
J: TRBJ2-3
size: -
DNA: TGTGCCAGCAGCTTAGGTTGGAGGGATACGCAGTATTTT
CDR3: CASSLGWRDTQYF

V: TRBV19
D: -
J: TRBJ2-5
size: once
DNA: TGTGCCAGTAGCCGAGGGGTACCGGAGACCCAGTACTTC
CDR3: CASSRGVPETQYF

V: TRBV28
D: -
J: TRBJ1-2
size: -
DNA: TGTGCCAGCAGGGCAAATCTATATGGCTACACCTTC
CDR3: CASRANLYGYTF

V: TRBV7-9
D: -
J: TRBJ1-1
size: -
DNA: TGTGCCAGCAGCCCAAGCAATGGGCTCATGAACACTGAAGCTTTCTTT
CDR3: CASSPSNGLMNTEAFF

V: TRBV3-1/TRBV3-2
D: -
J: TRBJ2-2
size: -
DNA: TGTGCCAGCAGCCTCTGGACAGGGGAGCTGTTTTTT
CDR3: CASSLWTGELFF

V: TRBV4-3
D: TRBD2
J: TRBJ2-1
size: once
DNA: TGCGCCAGCGGTCCTATAGCGGGAGCTGGAAATGAGCAGTTCTTC
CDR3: CASGPIAGAGNEQFF

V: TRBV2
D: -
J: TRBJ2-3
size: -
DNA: TGTGCCAGCATTTTCTGGGGCCCAACAGATACGCAGTATTTT
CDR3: CASIFWGPTDTQYF

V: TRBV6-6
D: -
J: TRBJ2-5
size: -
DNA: TGTGCCAGCAGTGTAGGGGATTATTACCCAAAAGAGACCCAGTACTTC
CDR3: CASSVGDYYPKETQYF

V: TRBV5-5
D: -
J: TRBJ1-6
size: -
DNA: TGTGCCAGCAGCTTACCCCTTCCGACCCTCCACTTT
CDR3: CASSLPLPTLHF

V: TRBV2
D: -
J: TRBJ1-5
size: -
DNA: TGTGCCAGCAGTGAATCAGGCGGGACTCATAGCAATCAGCCCCAGCATTTT
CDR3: CASSESGGTHSNQPQHF

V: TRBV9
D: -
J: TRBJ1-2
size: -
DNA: TGTGCCAGCAGCGTCGGCGGTTTAGCTAACTATGGCTACACCTTC
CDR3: CASSVGGLANYGYTF

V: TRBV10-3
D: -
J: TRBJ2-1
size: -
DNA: TGTGCCATCAGTGACGGGAATGAGCAGTTCTTC
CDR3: CAISDGNEQFF

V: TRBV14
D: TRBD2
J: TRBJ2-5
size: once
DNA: TGTGCCAGCAGCCAATTGGGTAGCGGGAGGGGAGAGACCCAGTACTTC
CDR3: CASSQLGSGRGETQYF

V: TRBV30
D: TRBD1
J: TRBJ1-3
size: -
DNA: TGTGCCTGGAGACGGGACAGTCTCTCTGGAAACACCATATATTTT
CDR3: CAWRRDSLSGNTIYF

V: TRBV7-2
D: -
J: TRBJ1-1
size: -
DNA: TGTGCCAGCAGCTTCACCAGGGACACTGAAGCTTTCTTT
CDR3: CASSFTRDTEAFF

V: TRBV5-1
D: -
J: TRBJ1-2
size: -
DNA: TGCGCCAGCAGCCCCGGGGTTGTTGCCAACTATGGCTACACCTTC
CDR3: CASSPGVVANYGYTF

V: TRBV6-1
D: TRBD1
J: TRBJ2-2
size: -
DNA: TGTGCCAGCAGTGATGGGACAGGGGCCACCGGGGAGCTGTTTTTT
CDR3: CASSDGTGATGELFF

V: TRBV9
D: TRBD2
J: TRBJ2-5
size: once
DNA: TGTGCCAGCAGCTATAGCGGGGGGGAAGAGACCCAGTACTTC
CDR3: CASSYSGGEETQYF

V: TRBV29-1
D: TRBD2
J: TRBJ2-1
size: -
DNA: TGCAGCGTACTGGGACTAGCGGAGGACGAGTTCTTC
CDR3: CSVLGLAEDEFF

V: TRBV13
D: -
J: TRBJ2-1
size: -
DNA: TGTGCCAGCAGCTTAGTTGCGGTGAGGGAGCAGTTCTTC
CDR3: CASSLVAVREQFF

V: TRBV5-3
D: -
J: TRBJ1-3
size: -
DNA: TGTGCCAGAAGCTTCGGGGCCACCATATATTTT
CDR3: CARSFGATIYF

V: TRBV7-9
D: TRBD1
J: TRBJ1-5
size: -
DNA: TGTGCCAGCACTTGGGGGACAGGGGGCAATCAGCCCCAGCATTTT
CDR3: CASTWGTGGNQPQHF

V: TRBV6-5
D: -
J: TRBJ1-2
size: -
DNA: TGTGCCAGCAGTTACTTGGGGGGGGACTATGGCTACACCTTC
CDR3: CASSYLGGDYGYTF

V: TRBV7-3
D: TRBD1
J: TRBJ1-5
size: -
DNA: TGTGCCAGCAGCGCCGGGACAGGCGGCAATCAGCCCCAGCATTTT
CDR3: CASSAGTGGNQPQHF

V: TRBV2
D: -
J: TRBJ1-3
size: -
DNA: TGTGCCAGCGCAGAGAGCTCTGGAAACACCATATATTTT
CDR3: CASAESSGNTIYF

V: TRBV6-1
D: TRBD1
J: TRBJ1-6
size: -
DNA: TGTGCCAGCAGTGAAGGACAGGGGCTAGGTTCACCCCTCCACTTT
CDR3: CASSEGQGLGSPLHF

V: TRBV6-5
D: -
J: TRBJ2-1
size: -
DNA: TGTGCCAGCAATCCCCGACTAGACCCTAATGAGCAGTTCTTC
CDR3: CASNPRLDPNEQFF

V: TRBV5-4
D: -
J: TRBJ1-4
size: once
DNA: TGTGCCAGCAGCCCGTCAAGGCGGACAACTAATGAAAAACTGTTTTTT
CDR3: CASSPSRRTTNEKLFF

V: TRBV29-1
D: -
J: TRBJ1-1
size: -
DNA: TGCAGCGTTGGGGTTTCGGGCACTGAAGCTTTCTTT
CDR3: CSVGVSGTEAFF

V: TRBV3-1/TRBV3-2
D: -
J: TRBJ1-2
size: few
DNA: TGTGCCAGCAGCCAACGGGGGCAGAACTATGGCTACACCTTC
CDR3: CASSQRGQNYGYTF

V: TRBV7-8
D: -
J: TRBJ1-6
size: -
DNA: TGTGCCAGCAGTTCAAATTCACCCCTCCACTTT
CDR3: CASSSNSPLHF

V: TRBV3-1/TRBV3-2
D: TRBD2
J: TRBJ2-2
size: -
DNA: TGTGCCAGCAGCCGACCAGCGGGGGGGTACACCGGGGAGCTGTTTTTT
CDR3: CASSRPAGGYTGELFF

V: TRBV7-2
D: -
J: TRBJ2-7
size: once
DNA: TGTGCCAGCAGCTCACAAACCTTCGCCCGCGGTTCCTACGAGCAGTACTTC
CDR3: CASSSQTFARGSYEQYF

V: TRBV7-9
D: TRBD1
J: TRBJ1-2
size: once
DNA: TGTGCCAGCAGCTTAGCGCAGGGGACAGGGGGCTATGGCTACACCTTC
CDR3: CASSLAQGTGGYGYTF

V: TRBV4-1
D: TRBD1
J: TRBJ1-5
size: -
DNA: TGCGCCAGCAGCCAAGATGGCGGCAGGGGGCAGCCCCAGCATTTT
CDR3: CASSQDGGRGQPQHF

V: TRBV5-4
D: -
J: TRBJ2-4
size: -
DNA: TGTGCCAGCAGCTTCCGGGACACCAAAAACATTCAGTACTTC
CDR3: CASSFRDTKNIQYF

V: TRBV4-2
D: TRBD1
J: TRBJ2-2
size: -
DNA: TGTGCCAGCAGCCCTATACAGGGGGGGAACACCGGGGAGCTGTTTTTT
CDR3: CASSPIQGGNTGELFF

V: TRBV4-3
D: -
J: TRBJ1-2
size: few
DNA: TGCGCCAGCAGCCACGATGGGTGGGGGCAACCCGGTCCTTATGGCTACACCTTC
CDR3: CASSHDGWGQPGPYGYTF

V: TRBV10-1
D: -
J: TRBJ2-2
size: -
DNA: TGCGCCAGCAGTGAGTCGCCGGCTACCAGCGGGGAGCTGTTTTTT
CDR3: CASSESPATSGELFF

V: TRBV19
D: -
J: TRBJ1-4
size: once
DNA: TGTGCCAGTAGTACCGACGTGGGGTATAATGAAAAACTGTTTTTT
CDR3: CASSTDVGYNEKLFF

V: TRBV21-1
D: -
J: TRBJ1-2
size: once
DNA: TGTGCCAGCAGCAACACGTTGGGCAGGGCCGCAAATGGCTACACCTTC
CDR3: CASSNTLGRAANGYTF

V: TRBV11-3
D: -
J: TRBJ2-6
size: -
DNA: TGTGCCAGCAGCTCCACTGGATGGGGGAGCTCTGGGGCCAACGTCCTGACTTTC
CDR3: CASSSTGWGSSGANVLTF

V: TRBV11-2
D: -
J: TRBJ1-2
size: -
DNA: TGTGCCAGCAGCTTAGGGCCCACAGAGCTCTATGGCTACACCTTC
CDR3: CASSLGPTELYGYTF

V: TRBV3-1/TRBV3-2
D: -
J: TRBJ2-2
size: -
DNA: TGTGCCAGCAGCCAACCCGAAGGAAACCAAAGGAGATCCGGGGAGCTGTTTTTT
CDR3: CASSQPEGNQRRSGELFF

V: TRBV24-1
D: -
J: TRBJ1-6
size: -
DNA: TGTGCCACCAGTGCCACAAAATATAATTCACCCCTCCACTTT
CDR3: CATSATKYNSPLHF

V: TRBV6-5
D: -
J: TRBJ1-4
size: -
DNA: TGTGCCAGCAGTACACAGGGAACTAATGAAAAACTGTTTTTT
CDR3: CASSTQGTNEKLFF

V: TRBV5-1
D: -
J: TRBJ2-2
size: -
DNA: TGCGCCAGCAGCTTGGGAGGGTATAACACCGGGGAGCTGTTTTTT
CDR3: CASSLGGYNTGELFF

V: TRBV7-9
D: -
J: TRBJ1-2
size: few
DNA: TGTGCCAGCAGCGACGAACGGGGAGGGGGGAACTATGGCTACACCTTC
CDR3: CASSDERGGGNYGYTF

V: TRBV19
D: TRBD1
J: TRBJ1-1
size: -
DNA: TGTGCCAGTAGTATGACCAGGGGGCAGGAGAACACTGAAGCTTTCTTT
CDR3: CASSMTRGQENTEAFF

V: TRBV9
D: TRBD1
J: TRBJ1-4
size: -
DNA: TGTGCCAGCAGCCCTACAGGGGGTGTGGATGAAAAACTGTTTTTT
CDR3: CASSPTGGVDEKLFF

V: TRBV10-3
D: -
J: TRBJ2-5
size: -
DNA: TGTGCCATCAGTGAGTCGACATCAGAGACCCAGTACTTC
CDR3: CAISESTSETQYF

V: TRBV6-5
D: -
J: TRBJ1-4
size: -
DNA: TGTGCCAGCAGCATGAATGAAAAACTGTTTTTT
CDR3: CASSMNEKLFF

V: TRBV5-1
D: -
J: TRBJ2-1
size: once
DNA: TGCGCCAGCAGCTCGGGATTTGCAAACTACAATGAGCAGTTCTTC
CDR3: CASSSGFANYNEQFF